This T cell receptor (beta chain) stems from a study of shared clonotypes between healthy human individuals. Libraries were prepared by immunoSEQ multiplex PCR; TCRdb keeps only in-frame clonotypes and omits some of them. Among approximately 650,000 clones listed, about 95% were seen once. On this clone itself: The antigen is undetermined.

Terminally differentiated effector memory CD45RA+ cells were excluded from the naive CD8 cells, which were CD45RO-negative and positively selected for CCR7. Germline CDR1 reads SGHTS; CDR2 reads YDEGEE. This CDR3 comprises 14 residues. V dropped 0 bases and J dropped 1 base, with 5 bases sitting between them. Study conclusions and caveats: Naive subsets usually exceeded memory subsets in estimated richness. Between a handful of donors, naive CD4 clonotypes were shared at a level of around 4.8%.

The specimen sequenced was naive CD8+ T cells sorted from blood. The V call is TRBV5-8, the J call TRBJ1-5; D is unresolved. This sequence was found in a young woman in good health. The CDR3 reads CASSLELSNQPQHF. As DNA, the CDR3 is TGTGCCAGCAGCTTGGAACTCAGCAATCAGCCCCAGCATTTT. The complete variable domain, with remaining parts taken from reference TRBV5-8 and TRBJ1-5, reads EAGVTQSPTHLIKTRGQQATLRCSPISGHTSVYWYQQALGLGLQFLLWYDEGEERNRGNFPPRFSGRQFPNYSSELNVNALELEDSALYLCASSLELSNQPQHFGDGTRLSIL.